One and the same sample provided the 32 T cell receptor beta chains below, sequenced in a study of OX40 agonist ivuxolimab in advanced cancers. Sequencing was performed with immunoSEQ multiplex PCR; in TCRdb, only in-frame clones are kept and a portion is missing. The sample shows approximately 49,000 clones, about 85% of them seen only once. The material was CD4+ or CD8+ T cells sorted from blood, obtained in a trial of the OX40 agonist ivuxolimab. The receptors derive from an adult with an advanced solid tumor such as melanoma, head and neck, liver or kidney cancer.

This clone was detected once. The V and J genes are TRBV5-4 and TRBJ2-1; 7 bases are a match to TRBD2. The CDR3 loop spans 16 amino acids. Germline CDR1 reads SGHNT; CDR2 reads YYREEE (reference sequence). V gave up 3 bases and J gave up 8 bases; unmatched junction bases: 14. This chain's CDR3 is CASSWLQGGSLHEQFF. The CDR3 nucleotides read TGTGCCAGCAGCTGGTTGCAGGGAGGGAGCTTACATGAGCAGTTCTTC.

J is TRBJ2-1 and V is TRBV5-4; D not resolved. From germline, CDR1 is SGHNT and CDR2 YYREEE (reference sequence). The CDR3 loop spans 12 amino acids. V shed 0 bases and J shed 4 bases, with 2 bases lying between them. The CDR3 bases are TGTGCCAGCAGCTTGGTTTACAATGAGCAGTTCTTC. Translating gives CASSLVYNEQFF.

The chain carries TRBV5-5 and TRBJ2-3; D tentatively fits TRBD1 or TRBD2 (5 bases each). CDR1 is SGHKS and CDR2 is YYEKEE in the germline V gene (reference sequence). The CDR3 runs 15 residues. Deletions cut 1 base from V and 3 bases from J, with 12 bases between. In DNA form, the CDR3 reads TGTGCCAGCAGCTTGTATTTCTGGGGGACAGATACGCAGTATTTT. Translating it yields CASSLYFWGTDTQYF.

This chain connects TRBV12-5 to TRBJ1-2; 9 bases match TRBD1. Germline values: CDR1 LGHNT, CDR2 FRNRAP. With V trimmed by 6 bases and J by 7 bases, 9 bases remained unmatched. The CDR3 has 14 amino acids. Here the CDR3 reads CASGQGQGIGGYTF. CDR3 DNA: TGTGCTAGTGGGCAAGGACAGGGGATAGGTGGCTACACCTTC.

This chain uses TRBV6-1 with TRBJ2-7; 8 nucleotides align to TRBD1. CDR1 and CDR2 from the germline V gene are MNHNS and SASEGT. This CDR3 contains 14 residues. Germline trimming cut 6 bases from V and 3 bases from J; bases unmatched to any gene: 7. DNA for the CDR3: TGTGCCAGCAGCCCGACAGGGGAACTCTACGAGCAGTACGTC. Protein product: CASSPTGELYEQYV.

This clone was detected only once. The chain links TRBV9 to TRBJ1-1; D uncertain. The CDR3 length is 13 residues. CDR1 and CDR2 from the germline V gene are SGDLS and YYNGEE. V was trimmed by 0 bases and J by 1 base, leaving 4 bases between them. CDR3 region: CASSVEGNTEAFF. In DNA form, the CDR3 reads TGTGCCAGCAGCGTAGAGGGGAACACTGAAGCTTTCTTT.

The chain combines TRBV19 with TRBJ1-5; 8 bases map to TRBD1. Germline CDR1 is LNHDA and CDR2 is SQIVND (reference sequence). The CDR3 totals 13 residues. V dropped 10 bases and J dropped 4; count of bases not matched to a gene: 6. The CDR3 reads CATAQGGNQPQHF. The CDR3 bases are TGTGCCACTGCACAGGGGGGGAATCAGCCCCAGCATTTT.

The genes are TRBV28 and TRBJ1-2; 8 bases line up with TRBD1. After removal of 3 bases from V and 4 bases from J, the junction contained 4 bases not matched to a gene. The CDR3 totals 14 residues. Germline values: CDR1 MDHEN, CDR2 SYDVKM. DNA of the CDR3: TGTGCCAGCAGTTTTATACAGGGGGTCTATGGCTACACCTTC. Protein product: CASSFIQGVYGYTF.

The V gene is TRBV28, the J gene TRBJ1-6; 9 bases are shared with TRBD1. The germline V gene encodes CDR1 MDHEN and CDR2 SYDVKM. The CDR3 extends over 21 amino acids. V was pared by 4 bases and J by 7 bases, with 23 bases of the junction left unmatched. The CDR3 DNA sequence: TGTGCCAGCAGTTCCTCGATTCCGGGACAGGGCATCAGCGGGGGAAATTCACCCCTCCACTTT. This sequence encodes CASSSSIPGQGISGGNSPLHF.

This rearrangement joins TRBV7-6 to TRBJ2-5; weak D call: TRBD2 (6 bases). Germline V gene lookup returns CDR1 SGHVS and CDR2 FNYEAQ. Trimming left V 3 bases short and J 2 bases short, with 10 bases between. CDR3 size: 14 residues. In nucleotides, the CDR3 is TGTGCCAGCAGCTTTGGGGCGGGACAAGAGACCCAGTACTTC. Translation gives CASSFGAGQETQYF.

The V gene is TRBV13, the J gene TRBJ1-2; 8 nucleotides agree with TRBD1. V was clipped by 5 bases and J by 4 bases; unmatched bases: 3. CDR1 is PRHDT, CDR2 FYEKMQ, per germline (reference sequence). The CDR3 is made up of 13 amino acids. CDR3 sequence (DNA): TGTGCCAGCAGCGAGGACAGGGCCTATGGCTACACCTTC. This sequence encodes CASSEDRAYGYTF.

V and J are TRBV7-2 and TRBJ2-3, with TRBD2 matching 9 bases. This CDR3 spans 17 amino acids. Trimming took 7 bases from V and 3 from J; bases not matched to a gene: 14. CDR1 and CDR2 (germline): SGHTA, FQGNSA. The CDR3 bases are TGTGCCAGCACCCCCCCGTCGGGGACTAGCTTAACAGATACGCAGTATTTT. It encodes CASTPPSGTSLTDTQYF.

The V gene is TRBV7-9, the J gene TRBJ2-5; 8 bases are a match to TRBD1. Germline CDR1 is SEHNR and CDR2 is FQNEAQ (reference sequence). The CDR3 totals 16 residues. Trimming at V came to 5 bases and at J to 2 bases, leaving 10 bases not matched to a gene. The CDR3 protein is CASSRNRQGPQETQYF. The DNA of the CDR3 is TGTGCCAGCAGCCGAAACCGACAGGGGCCTCAAGAGACCCAGTACTTC.

The rearrangement links TRBV5-6 to TRBJ2-5, with D unresolved. The CDR3 spans 14 residues. CDR1 is SGHDT and CDR2 is YYEEEE in the germline V gene. With 0 bases removed from V and 4 bases from J, the gap between germline ends came to 10 bases. DNA for the CDR3: TGTGCCAGCAGCTTGGGCGTTAGCTTAGAGACCCAGTACTTC. Its protein is CASSLGVSLETQYF.

This CDR3 reads CASSQMRANTEAFF. CDR3 in DNA: TGCGCCAGCAGCCAAATGAGAGCGAACACTGAAGCTTTCTTT. The J gene is TRBJ1-1, the V gene TRBV4-1, with D unclear. V dropped 2 bases and J dropped 1 base, with 8 bases sitting between them. From germline, CDR1 is MGHRA and CDR2 YSYEKL. This CDR3 has 14 residues.

V usage is TRBV29-1 and J usage is TRBJ1-1; tentatively, D is TRBD1 (5 bases). Trimming shortened V by 4 bases and J by 5 bases, and 14 bases separated the two germline ends. The germline V gene encodes CDR1 SQVTM and CDR2 ANQGSEA. This CDR3 has 13 amino acids. The CDR3 sequence is CSVVTRGRTEAFF. The CDR3 DNA reads as TGCAGCGTTGTGACGCGGGGGAGGACTGAAGCTTTCTTT. The variable domain in full, with the rest retrieved from reference TRBV29-1 and TRBJ1-1, is SAVISQKPSRDICQRGTSLTIQCQVDSQVTMMFWYRQQPGQSLTLIATANQGSEATYESGFVIDKFPISRPNLTFSTLTVSNMSPEDSSIYLCSVVTRGRTEAFFGQGTRLTVV.

This chain uses TRBV6-1 with TRBJ1-2; D is ambiguous. Trimming took off 1 base at V and 1 base at J, with 16 bases between the two ends. The CDR3 totals 17 residues. CDR1 is MNHNS, CDR2 SASEGT, per germline. The CDR3 is CASSEVAGGSDNYGYTF. The CDR3, as DNA: TGTGCCAGCAGTGAAGTGGCAGGCGGGTCGGATAACTATGGCTACACCTTC.

This CDR3 is CASSSQPSTDTQYF. CDR3 sequence (DNA): TGTGCCAGCAGTTCCCAACCCTCCACAGATACGCAGTATTTT. The rearrangement uses TRBV6-5 and TRBJ2-3; D is ambiguous. The V and J ends lost 4 bases and 2 bases respectively, with 10 bases between them. Germline loops: CDR1 MNHEY, CDR2 SVGAGI. CDR3 length: 14 residues.

By proportion, this clone is medium-sized. The chain carries TRBV15 and TRBJ2-7; D perhaps matches TRBD2 (6 bases). The germline CDR1 and CDR2 sequences are LNHNV and YYDKDF (reference sequence). Trimming shortened V by 5 bases and J by 2 bases, and 13 bases separated the two germline ends. This CDR3 spans 14 amino acids. As DNA, the CDR3 is TGTGCCACCAGCGACCGGACGGGGGCCTACGAGCAGTACTTC. Its protein is CATSDRTGAYEQYF.

This chain links TRBV19 with TRBJ2-3; D not certain. The V and J ends lost 1 base and 4 bases respectively, with 18 bases between them. CDR3 size: 17 residues. The germline V gene has CDR1 LNHDA and CDR2 SQIVND (reference sequence). The CDR3 nucleotides read TGTGCCAGTAGTATAGGTTGGGCTAGGCCCATCCCAGATACGCAGTATTTT. Protein sequence: CASSIGWARPIPDTQYF.

The CDR3 here is CASSSPDPTVSHPGELFF. The CDR3 region has the DNA TGTGCCAGCAGCTCCCCCGATCCGACAGTGTCTCACCCCGGGGAGCTGTTTTTT. The chain joins TRBV11-2 to TRBJ2-2, with D maybe TRBD1 (5 bases). This CDR3 is 18 amino acids long. Trimming cost V 4 bases and J 6 bases, with 24 bases left between them. From germline, CDR1 is SGHAT and CDR2 FQNNGV.

This chain connects TRBV23-1 to TRBJ1-6, with D hard to call. TRBV23-1 is recorded as an ORF, its role being uncertain. V dropped 6 bases and J dropped 6 bases, with 12 bases sitting between them. CDR3 length: 14 residues. The CDR3 region is CASRGFFPNSPLHF. The CDR3 DNA reads TGCGCCAGCAGGGGGTTTTTTCCTAATTCACCCCTCCACTTT.

The chain recombines TRBV7-3 with TRBJ1-1; possibly TRBD1 for D (5 bases). V was clipped by 2 bases and J by 4 bases, with 11 bases between them. This CDR3 comprises 14 residues. Germline-derived CDR1 and CDR2 are SGHTA and FQGTGA. CDR3 amino acids: CASSLQGFGTEAFF. The CDR3 nucleotides read TGTGCCAGCAGCTTACAGGGTTTCGGCACTGAAGCTTTCTTT. Variable domain in full (rest from reference TRBV7-3 and TRBJ1-1): GAGVSQTPSNKVTEKGKYVELRCDPISGHTALYWYRQSLGQGPEFLIYFQGTGAADDSGLPNDRFFAVRPEGSVSTLKIQRTERGDSAVYLCASSLQGFGTEAFFGQGTRLTVV.

The rearrangement uses TRBV5-8 and TRBJ2-2; TRBD1 might be the D (6 bases). Germline V gene lookup returns CDR1 SGHTS and CDR2 YDEGEE. This CDR3 is built from 18 residues. With 0 bases removed from V and 0 bases from J, the gap between germline ends came to 15 bases. The CDR3 region has the DNA TGTGCCAGCAGCTTGGGAGACAGGTACACACCGAACACCGGGGAGCTGTTTTTT. It yields the protein CASSLGDRYTPNTGELFF.

This chain uses TRBV6-1 with TRBJ2-7; 8 bases map to TRBD1. CDR3 length equals 14 residues. Germline V lookup: CDR1 MNHNS, CDR2 SASEGT. J lost 3 bases, V lost 6 bases, and 7 bases had no gene match. CDR3 sequence (DNA): TGTGCCAGCAGAATCGGACAGGGATACTACGAGCAGTACTTC. It translates to CASRIGQGYYEQYF.

This clone was observed a single time. The J gene is TRBJ1-1, the V gene TRBV11-2; D is undetermined. This CDR3 has 16 amino acids. The V end was cut by 0 bases, the J end by 4 bases, with 15 bases between. Germline assignment: CDR1 SGHAT and CDR2 FQNNGV. Written as DNA, the CDR3 is TGTGCCAGCAGCTTAGACCGGGCCTCATCGGGCACTGAAGCTTTCTTT. Amino acids: CASSLDRASSGTEAFF.

The V gene is TRBV7-9, the J gene TRBJ2-1, with D perhaps being TRBD1 or TRBD2 (5 bases each). This CDR3 spans 17 amino acids. Germline loops: CDR1 SEHNR, CDR2 FQNEAQ (reference sequence). V was pared by 5 bases and J by 3 bases, with 20 bases between. The CDR3 coding sequence is TGTGCCAGCAGCGGGTTTCTTACGGGGCCCTACTACAATGAGCAGTTCTTC. Protein: CASSGFLTGPYYNEQFF.

CDR3 region: CASSQGWQGPAQPQHF. The CDR3 bases are TGCGCCAGCAGCCAAGGGTGGCAGGGGCCCGCTCAGCCCCAGCATTTT. The V and J genes are TRBV4-3 and TRBJ1-5; possibly TRBD1 for D (6 bases). The V end was cut by 1 base, the J end by 6 bases, with 16 bases between. This CDR3 contains 16 residues. Germline assignment: CDR1 LGHNA and CDR2 YSLEER.

This clone has a handful of counts. The chain combines TRBV7-6 with TRBJ1-5, with D possibly matching TRBD1 (5 bases). CDR3 size: 15 residues. Deletions cut 3 bases from V and 2 bases from J, with 11 bases between. Per the germline V gene, CDR1 is SGHVS and CDR2 is FNYEAQ. CDR3 DNA: TGTGCCAGCAGCTTGACAGCGTTCGGCAATCAGCCCCAGCATTTT. It codes for CASSLTAFGNQPQHF.

This clone was observed a few times. The J gene is TRBJ1-2, the V gene TRBV28, with TRBD1 as a possible D gene (5 bases). The V gene lost 7 bases and the J gene lost 4 bases, with 19 bases spanning the gap. The CDR3 loop spans 15 amino acids. Germline lookup yields CDR1 MDHEN and CDR2 SYDVKM. The CDR3 nucleotides are TGTGCCAGCACCCCCTTAACCGGGACGGTCTATGGCTACACCTTC. This encodes CASTPLTGTVYGYTF.

This clone was picked up a small number of times. The V and J genes are TRBV27 and TRBJ2-7; perhaps TRBD1 as D (5 bases). This CDR3 comprises 14 residues. The V end was cut by 3 bases, the J end by 3 bases, with 12 bases between. Germline loops: CDR1 MNHEY, CDR2 SMNVEV (reference sequence). The CDR3, as DNA: TGTGCCAGCAGTTTTTCTTCAGGGTTCTACGAGCAGTACTTC. Its protein product is CASSFSSGFYEQYF.

This clone has only one observation. The chain carries TRBV21-1 and TRBJ2-3. TRBV21-1 is shown as a pseudogene. The CDR3 is 15 residues long. The CDR3 DNA is TGTGCCAGCAGCAAAGGACGGGCTAGCACAGATACGCAGTATTTT. This translates into CASSKGRASTDTQYF.